Presented here are 11 T cell receptor beta chains from one specimen sequenced in a study of T-cell reconstitution after alpha-beta-depleted transplantation in children. Researchers prepared the TCRbeta library using unique molecular identifiers, the study reports. TCRdb ran MiXCR on the PCR reads and lists one entry per CDR3 protein. The sample lists some 300,000 distinct CDR3 sequences; 9.5% to 13% were seen once. The sequencing here drew on PBMCs, taken before TCRalphabeta/CD19-depleted stem cell transplant. These receptor sequences come from a boy younger than two with acute myeloid leukemia, due to receive a stem cell transplant.

This clonotype appeared many times. The gene calls are TRBV10-3 and TRBJ1-5; 8 bases map to TRBD1. V lost 4 bases and J lost 10; bases outside the gene matches: 9. The CDR3 runs 14 residues. Germline V gene sequence: CDR1 ENHRY, CDR2 SYGVKD. The CDR3 sequence: CAISGTGKGIPQHF. In DNA, the CDR3 is TGTGCCATCAGTGGGACAGGGAAAGGCATACCCCAGCATTTT.

This clonotype came up many times. The J gene is TRBJ1-5, the V gene TRBV7-2; 9 bases are a match to TRBD1. The CDR3 covers 15 residues. With V trimmed by 3 bases and J by 7 bases, 7 bases remained unmatched. Germline values: CDR1 SGHTA, CDR2 FQGNSA. The CDR3 sequence is CASSFGQGRGQPQHF. CDR3 nucleotide sequence: TGTGCCAGCAGCTTCGGACAGGGGAGAGGGCAGCCCCAGCATTTT. Using reference TRBV7-2 and TRBJ1-5 for the parts outside the CDR3, the full variable domain is GAGVSQSPSNKVTEKGKDVELRCDPISGHTALYWYRQSLGQGLEFLIYFQGNSAPDKSGLPSDRFSAERTGGSVSTLTIQRTQQEDSAVYLCASSFGQGRGQPQHFGDGTRLSIL.

This clonotype was observed many times. This chain links TRBV10-3 with TRBJ2-3, with TRBD1 identical over 7 bases. The germline V gene encodes CDR1 ENHRY and CDR2 SYGVKD. With V trimmed by 4 bases and J by 1 base, 5 bases remained unmatched. The CDR3 length is 15 residues. CDR3 protein: CAISAPGTGTDTQYF. The CDR3 coding sequence is TGTGCCATCAGTGCCCCCGGGACAGGCACAGATACGCAGTATTTT.

The table lists this clonotype with many counts. The V call is TRBV9, the J call TRBJ2-2, with TRBD1 identical over 7 bases. The CDR3 spans 17 residues. J gave up 1 base and V 0 bases, and 6 bases lay outside the gene matches. The germline V gene has CDR1 SGDLS and CDR2 YYNGEE. As DNA, the CDR3 is TGTGCCAGCAGCGTAGAGTTGGGACAGCTGAACACCGGGGAGCTGTTTTTT. Amino acids: CASSVELGQLNTGELFF. Full variable domain (rest looked up from reference TRBV9 and TRBJ2-2): DSGVTQTPKHLITATGQRVTLRCSPRSGDLSVYWYQQSLDQGLQFLIQYYNGEERAKGNILERFSAQQFPDLHSELNLSSLELGDSALYFCASSVELGQLNTGELFFGEGSRLTVL.

This clonotype came up many times. The J gene is TRBJ2-5, the V gene TRBV20-1, with 12 bases lining up with TRBD2. This CDR3 has 13 amino acids. J was trimmed by 4 bases and V by 4 bases; bases with no gene match: 1. CDR1 DFQATT and CDR2 SNEGSKA come from the germline V gene (reference sequence). The CDR3: CSAMGLAGETQYF. DNA of the CDR3: TGCAGTGCTATGGGACTAGCGGGAGAGACCCAGTACTTC.

The J gene is TRBJ1-1, the V gene TRBV12-5; TRBD1 matches 11 bases. The V and J ends lost 1 base and 1 base, in that order; junction bases with no gene match: 2. The CDR3 runs 16 residues. Germline V lookup: CDR1 LGHNT, CDR2 FRNRAP. Written as DNA, the CDR3 is TGTGCTAGTGGTTTGGGGACAGGGGGCGCGAACACTGAAGCTTTCTTT. This sequence encodes CASGLGTGGANTEAFF.

This chain connects TRBV3-1 to TRBJ2-3, with 8 bases identical to TRBD2. CDR3 length: 20 residues. V gave up 4 bases and J gave up 0 bases; unmatched junction bases: 18. Germline V CDR1 and CDR2: LGHDT, YNNKEL (reference sequence). DNA of the CDR3: TGTGCCAGCAGCCTGACCCGCGGGGCTAGCGGGTTTGCTAGCACAGATACGCAGTATTTT. Protein: CASSLTRGASGFASTDTQYF.

This clonotype has at least ten counts. The rearrangement uses TRBV29-1 and TRBJ2-1; 11 nucleotides line up with TRBD2. Trimming cost V 3 bases and J 4 bases; bases outside gene matches: 2. Germline V gene lookup returns CDR1 SQVTM and CDR2 ANQGSEA. The CDR3 is 14 amino acids. CDR3 amino acids: CSVDRLAGYNEQFF. CDR3 DNA sequence: TGCAGCGTTGACAGACTAGCGGGGTACAATGAGCAGTTCTTC.

This clonotype occurred many times. The chain couples TRBV15 to TRBJ2-1, with D hard to call. This CDR3 has 15 amino acids. V was shortened by 0 bases and J by 4 bases, with 10 bases between the two germline ends. Germline V gene lookup returns CDR1 LNHNV and CDR2 YYDKDF (reference sequence). DNA of the CDR3: TGTGCCACCAGCAGAGAGACCCACCTTTACAATGAGCAGTTCTTC. It encodes CATSRETHLYNEQFF.

At least ten counts were recorded for this clonotype. This sequence joins TRBV29-1 and TRBJ2-2; 8 bases fit TRBD1. J was trimmed by 6 bases and V by 5 bases; bases with no gene match: 20. Germline V gives CDR1 SQVTM, CDR2 ANQGSEA. The CDR3 runs to 18 residues. The CDR3: CSVYRDRPRWGGPGELFF. CDR3 DNA: TGCAGCGTTTACCGGGACAGGCCTAGGTGGGGTGGGCCCGGGGAGCTGTTTTTT.

This clonotype was seen only a few times. The chain has TRBV12-5 and TRBJ2-3, with TRBD1 matching 8 bases. Germline loops: CDR1 LGHNT, CDR2 FRNRAP. The V segment lost 7 bases and the J segment 2 bases; nucleotides outside the gene matches: 11. This CDR3 has 16 residues. This CDR3 reads CASASGTGKATDTQYF. The CDR3 DNA reads TGTGCTAGTGCCTCAGGGACAGGCAAGGCCACAGATACGCAGTATTTT. The variable domain in full, with the rest retrieved from reference TRBV12-5 and TRBJ2-3, is DARVTQTPRHKVTEMGQEVTMRCQPILGHNTVFWYRQTMMQGLELLAYFRNRAPLDDSGMPKDRFSAEMPDATLATLKIQPSEPRDSAVYFCASASGTGKATDTQYFGPGTRLTVL.